The source of this TCR beta chain is a study of glioma-infiltrating T cells. Points from the study as a whole: Signature shared blood CDR3 motifs were enriched in low-divergence and depleted in high-divergence patients. Only very few CDR3 sequences appeared in both tissue and blood. Above-expected tissue-blood divergence occurred in all gliomas, most in low-grade ones.

Using RNA template, CDR3s of TCR alpha and beta were amplified with iRepertoire arm-PCR. For one-step reverse transcription and amplification, about 85-400 ng of tissue mRNA or PBMC total RNA was used. TCRdb fed the multiplex PCR reads into MiXCR, producing one record per CDR3 protein. This table holds 300,000 to 450,000 distinct CDR3 sequences, less than 50% found once. Concerning this clonotype itself: Its specificity is not known.

This CDR3 comprises 14 residues. CDR1 is DFQATT, CDR2 SNEGSKA, per germline (reference sequence). With 5 bases removed from V and 7 bases from J, the gap between germline ends came to 18 bases. What was sequenced was glioma tissue, nonneoplastic brain tissue, or PBMCs (not recorded which). V and J are TRBV20-1 and TRBJ2-1; weak D call: TRBD2 (6 bases). This TCR derives from a human donor with low-grade glioma or glioblastoma, undergoing nonglioma brain surgery, or in good health (not recorded which). CDR3 in DNA: TGCAGTGCTCTTTCCGGGACTTATCAAAATGAGCAGTTCTTC. Its protein product is CSALSGTYQNEQFF.